This T cell receptor (beta chain) was found in a study of blood T cell repertoires in COVID-19. Study-wide context: T cells, B-cell-depleted T cells, or PBMCs provided the cDNA or gDNA that served as material.

There are 14 residues in the CDR3. Germline V gene lookup returns CDR1 SGHRS and CDR2 YFSETQ. V lost 2 bases and J lost 5; bases outside the gene matches: 3. Cohort placement rested on clinical history that participants reported themselves. All exposed participants met a person with COVID-19 within 2 weeks before entering the study. Original methodology: Quantification of nucleated cells was approximated via reference gene primer amplification. Only in-frame clones appear in the TCRdb table, and some are missing; sequencing was by immunoSEQ multiplex PCR. V and J calls and clone size follow that table, whereas D and trimming were derived from the DNA. This table holds approximately 340,000 clones, approximately 89% found once.

The V call is TRBV5-1, the J call TRBJ1-1; 10 positions match TRBD1. The sequenced sample was PBMCs or T cells enriched from blood (not recorded which). This clonotype was sampled from a woman between 40 and 50 years old who had been exposed to COVID-19. The CDR3 region is CASSFRDRGTEAFF. CDR3 bases: TGCGCCAGCAGCTTCCGGGACAGGGGTACTGAAGCTTTCTTT. Together with reference TRBV5-1 and TRBJ1-1, the CDR3 gives the full variable domain: KAGVTQTPRYLIKTRGQQVTLSCSPISGHRSVSWYQQTPGQGLQFLFEYFSETQRNKGNFPGRFSGRQFSNSRSEMNVSTLELGDSALYLCASSFRDRGTEAFFGQGTRLTVV.